The 27 T cell receptor beta chains below all came from one sample that was sequenced in a study of T-cell memory formation after mild COVID-19. MiXCR, run by TCRdb on the 5' RACE reads, gives a single entry per CDR3 protein. Among roughly 340,000 distinct CDR3 sequences listed, roughly 15% were seen once. Input material: PBMCs or a T cell subset sorted from them (not recorded which). These receptors were obtained from a man aged 18 to 30 who had mild COVID-19 (a few samples of this study predate the infection). Cell type and time point are not known.

This clonotype was observed a handful of times. The chain links TRBV7-2 to TRBJ2-3, with 11 bases aligning to TRBD2. The CDR3 is 16 residues long. Germline assignment: CDR1 SGHTA and CDR2 FQGNSA. After removal of 4 bases from V and 6 bases from J, the junction contained 9 bases not matched to a gene. CDR3 sequence reads: CASSYPSGGLGDTQYF. The CDR3 region has the DNA TGTGCCAGCAGCTACCCTAGCGGGGGGCTCGGGGATACGCAGTATTTT.

The V call is TRBV5-1, the J call TRBJ1-1; D unclear. Germline V lookup: CDR1 SGHRS, CDR2 YFSETQ. V lost 0 bases, J lost 8 bases, and 11 bases lay in between. The CDR3 spans 13 residues. CDR3 sequence reads: CASSLAVRKEAFF. The CDR3 nucleotides read TGCGCCAGCAGCTTGGCCGTCAGGAAAGAAGCTTTCTTT.

The chain links TRBV7-6 to TRBJ2-1, with 7 bases identical to TRBD2. J was trimmed by 8 bases and V by 5 bases; bases with no gene match: 9. CDR3 length: 14 residues. Germline CDR1 and CDR2: SGHVS and FNYEAQ. Written as DNA, the CDR3 is TGTGCCAGCAGCCCCTCTAGCGGTGGACATGAGCAGTTCTTC. The encoded protein is CASSPSSGGHEQFF.

The chain recombines TRBV6-2 or TRBV6-3 with TRBJ1-1; D remains unclear. CDR1 and CDR2 (germline): MNHEY, SVGEGT. There are 13 residues in the CDR3. With 3 bases removed from V and 5 bases from J, the gap between germline ends came to 10 bases. The CDR3 sequence: CASSYFSWTEAFF. The CDR3 DNA is TGTGCCAGCAGTTATTTTAGTTGGACTGAAGCTTTCTTT.

This clonotype was counted many times. The chain links TRBV10-3 to TRBJ1-2, with a weak D call TRBD1 (6 bases). This CDR3 comprises 11 residues. Germline V gene data show CDR1 as ENHRY and CDR2 as SYGVKD. V was trimmed by 8 bases and J by 4 bases, leaving 8 bases between them. CDR3 nucleotides: TGTGCCATCTCGACAGGCTATGGCTACACCTTC. It translates to CAISTGYGYTF.

This clonotype was seen a few times. This rearrangement joins TRBV4-3 to TRBJ1-5, with D uncertain. The V gene's germline CDR1 is LGHNA and CDR2 YSLEER. V was clipped by 0 bases and J by 4 bases, with 10 bases between them. CDR3 size: 15 residues. This chain's CDR3 is CASSQERGMNQPQHF. The CDR3 bases are TGCGCCAGCAGCCAAGAGCGGGGAATGAATCAGCCCCAGCATTTT.

There are a few counts of this clonotype. The V call is TRBV4-1, the J call TRBJ1-1, with D unresolved. Germline lookup yields CDR1 MGHRA and CDR2 YSYEKL. This CDR3 has 14 residues. V lost 2 bases and J 1 base, leaving 8 bases between the germline ends. The CDR3 sequence is CASSQHTGNTEAFF. The DNA for the CDR3 is TGCGCCAGCAGCCAACATACGGGGAACACTGAAGCTTTCTTT.

This clonotype turned up a few times. This sequence joins TRBV6-5 and TRBJ1-4; tentatively, D is TRBD1 (5 bases). Trimming removed 10 bases at V and 7 bases at J, with 16 bases between. From germline, CDR1 is MNHEY and CDR2 SVGAGI. The CDR3 is 13 amino acids. As DNA, the CDR3 is TGTGCCACCGCCCCGACAGCGAGTGAAAAACTGTTTTTT. It is translated as CATAPTASEKLFF.

This chain joins TRBV6-1 and TRBJ2-3; 14 nucleotides line up with TRBD2. The CDR3 has 17 amino acids. From germline, CDR1 is MNHNS and CDR2 SASEGT. Trimming at V came to 4 bases and at J to 0 bases, leaving 3 bases not matched to a gene. CDR3 DNA: TGTGCCAGCAGTGCTAGGACTAGCGGGGGGAGCACAGATACGCAGTATTTT. It specifies CASSARTSGGSTDTQYF.

In its sample, this clonotype was seen a few times. The chain is built from TRBV4-1 and TRBJ2-5, with D tentatively TRBD2 (6 bases). The V and J ends lost 2 bases and 2 bases respectively, with 15 bases between them. The CDR3 spans 16 residues. Looked up from germline, CDR1 is MGHRA and CDR2 is YSYEKL. CDR3 loop: CASSQSLPGLQETQYF. The CDR3 DNA reads TGCGCCAGCAGCCAATCCCTACCGGGACTGCAAGAGACCCAGTACTTC.

This clonotype was counted a few times. This chain connects TRBV20-1 to TRBJ2-1; TRBD2 matches 9 bases. This CDR3 has 14 amino acids. The trim removed 5 bases at V and 1 base at J, leaving 3 bases unmatched. CDR1 is DFQATT and CDR2 is SNEGSKA in the germline V gene (reference sequence). CDR3 amino acids: CSAVLAGSYNEQFF. CDR3 nucleotide sequence: TGCAGTGCTGTTCTAGCGGGGTCCTACAATGAGCAGTTCTTC.

V is TRBV5-1 and J is TRBJ1-1, with D unclear. V was pared by 5 bases and J by 0 bases, with 8 bases between. CDR3 length: 13 amino acids. Germline values: CDR1 SGHRS, CDR2 YFSETQ. As DNA, the CDR3 is TGCGCCAGCAGTGAGGGCATGAACACTGAAGCTTTCTTT. It yields the protein CASSEGMNTEAFF. Together with reference TRBV5-1 and TRBJ1-1, the CDR3 gives the full variable domain: KAGVTQTPRYLIKTRGQQVTLSCSPISGHRSVSWYQQTPGQGLQFLFEYFSETQRNKGNFPGRFSGRQFSNSRSEMNVSTLELGDSALYLCASSEGMNTEAFFGQGTRLTVV.

This clonotype was seen more than once but under ten times. The chain links TRBV9 to TRBJ1-5; 8 nucleotides line up with TRBD1. The CDR3 has 14 residues. Trimming at V came to 5 bases and at J to 7 bases, leaving 8 bases not matched to a gene. Germline assignment: CDR1 SGDLS and CDR2 YYNGEE. The CDR3 sequence: CASSSQGADQPQHF. The CDR3 DNA is TGTGCCAGCAGTTCTCAGGGGGCGGACCAGCCCCAGCATTTT.

This clonotype was picked up a small number of times. The V call is TRBV6-2 or TRBV6-3, the J call TRBJ2-2, with 9 bases matching TRBD2. Trimming cost V 7 bases and J 5 bases; bases outside gene matches: 5. Germline CDR1 reads MNHEY; CDR2 reads SVGEGT. There are 14 residues in the CDR3. CDR3 in DNA: TGTGCCAGCAAACGCAGCGGGGGGACCGGGGAGCTGTTTTTT. It encodes CASKRSGGTGELFF.

This clonotype was counted only a few times. Written as DNA, the CDR3 is TGTGCCATCAGTGAGTCCTCGGGGTACAATGAGCAGTTCTTC. Its protein is CAISESSGYNEQFF. The chain links TRBV10-3 to TRBJ2-1, with a possible D match to TRBD2 (5 bases). This CDR3 is 14 amino acids long. V was trimmed by 0 bases and J by 4 bases, leaving 7 bases between them. CDR1 and CDR2 from the germline V gene are ENHRY and SYGVKD.

The table lists this clonotype with a few counts. The chain couples TRBV13 to TRBJ2-3; D may be TRBD2 (5 bases). The CDR3 spans 15 residues. The germline V gene has CDR1 PRHDT and CDR2 FYEKMQ (reference sequence). The V end was cut by 5 bases, the J end by 3 bases, with 15 bases between. The CDR3 spells CASSPGRGTTDTQYF. The CDR3 DNA reads as TGTGCCAGCAGCCCTGGTCGGGGAACAACAGATACGCAGTATTTT.

This clonotype was picked up a small number of times. J is TRBJ2-2 and V is TRBV6-1, with D uncertain. CDR1 is MNHNS, CDR2 SASEGT, per germline. The CDR3 has 14 residues. Trimming took 8 bases from V and 2 from J, leaving 12 bases between them. The CDR3, as DNA: TGTGCCAGCGCCGTGGGTTACAACACCGGGGAGCTGTTTTTT. It codes for CASAVGYNTGELFF.

This chain links TRBV20-1 with TRBJ2-6; perhaps TRBD1 as D (6 bases). Trimming took 6 bases from V and 3 from J, leaving 15 bases between them. Germline V gives CDR1 DFQATT, CDR2 SNEGSKA (reference sequence). The CDR3 is made up of 15 amino acids. CDR3: CSALDRRRGANVLTF. The CDR3, as DNA: TGCAGTGCCCTAGACAGGCGGCGTGGGGCCAACGTCCTGACTTTC.

This clonotype was seen repeatedly, ten times or more. The chain carries TRBV4-1 and TRBJ1-5; D is unresolved. Germline values: CDR1 MGHRA, CDR2 YSYEKL. V shed 1 base and J shed 1 base, with 8 bases lying between them. The CDR3 has 15 amino acids. CDR3: CASSQVGSSNQPQHF. The CDR3 DNA is TGCGCCAGCAGCCAAGTTGGCAGCAGCAATCAGCCCCAGCATTTT.

The chain has TRBV4-1 and TRBJ2-2; D gene uncertain. The CDR3 totals 16 residues. CDR1 MGHRA and CDR2 YSYEKL come from the germline V gene. Trimming left V 1 base short and J 2 bases short, with 11 bases between. The chain's CDR3 is CASSQVGQTNTGELFF. DNA of the CDR3: TGCGCCAGCAGCCAAGTCGGGCAGACAAACACCGGGGAGCTGTTTTTT.

In its sample, this clonotype was seen many times. The rearrangement joins TRBV5-1 to TRBJ1-6, with TRBD1 identical over 7 bases. CDR1 is SGHRS and CDR2 is YFSETQ in the germline V gene. With 2 bases clipped from V and 8 bases from J, the junction kept 7 bases outside the gene matches. The CDR3 runs 15 residues. CDR3 coding DNA: TGCGCCAGCAGCTTCGACCAGGGGGAATATTCACCCCTCCACTTT. It is translated as CASSFDQGEYSPLHF.

In its sample, this clonotype was seen a few times. The chain employs TRBV15 and TRBJ1-2; D might be TRBD1 (6 bases). CDR3 length equals 14 residues. The V gene lost 0 bases and the J gene lost 3 bases, with 8 bases spanning the gap. Per the germline V gene, CDR1 is LNHNV and CDR2 is YYDKDF (reference sequence). Written as DNA, the CDR3 is TGTGCCACCAGCAGAGAAGCAGGGGACTATGGCTACACCTTC. Translation gives CATSREAGDYGYTF.

Many counts were recorded for this clonotype. The J gene is TRBJ2-7, the V gene TRBV7-2; D not certain. The CDR3 extends over 11 amino acids. V lost 2 bases and J lost 3, with 2 bases in between. Per the germline V gene, CDR1 is SGHTA and CDR2 is FQGNSA. CDR3 residues: CASSLLYEQYF. The CDR3 DNA sequence: TGTGCCAGCAGCTTACTCTACGAGCAGTACTTC.

This clonotype was picked up a small number of times. The chain combines TRBV28 with TRBJ2-3; 9 positions agree with TRBD2. The germline V gene encodes CDR1 MDHEN and CDR2 SYDVKM. V was clipped by 3 bases and J by 4 bases; unmatched bases: 8. This CDR3 region has 16 residues. In nucleotides, the CDR3 is TGTGCCAGCAGTTTGTCTGGCGGGGGGGCCGCAGATACGCAGTATTTT. It is translated as CASSLSGGGAADTQYF.

This clonotype was recorded at least ten times. CDR3 sequence: CASSSYLEQFF. CDR3 in DNA: TGTGCCAGCAGCTCCTATTTAGAGCAGTTCTTC. V gene TRBV5-4 combines with J gene TRBJ2-1; D is uncertain. CDR1 and CDR2 from the germline V gene are SGHNT and YYREEE (reference sequence). The CDR3 is 11 amino acids. V lost 3 bases, J lost 10 bases, and 8 bases lay in between.

This clonotype was picked up a small number of times. V and J are TRBV6-5 and TRBJ2-5; D tentatively reads TRBD1 or TRBD2 (5 bases each). The length of the CDR3 is 16 residues. Germline V lookup: CDR1 MNHEY, CDR2 SVGAGI. Trimming took off 2 bases at V and 1 base at J, with 14 bases between the two ends. The CDR3 is CASSYGAGYPQETQYF. CDR3 DNA sequence: TGTGCCAGCAGTTACGGGGCGGGCTACCCCCAAGAGACCCAGTACTTC.

This clonotype was counted between two and nine times. The chain joins TRBV9 to TRBJ1-5, with D unclear. The CDR3 extends over 14 amino acids. Germline-derived CDR1 and CDR2 are SGDLS and YYNGEE. V lost 0 bases to trimming and J lost 6 bases, with 10 bases between them. The CDR3 DNA reads as TGTGCCAGCAGCGTAGGAGGGCCGGGTCAGCCCCAGCATTTT. It translates to CASSVGGPGQPQHF.